A single sample gave rise to the 21 T cell receptor beta chains below, sequenced in a study of T-cell reconstitution after alpha-beta-depleted transplantation in children. TCRbeta library construction was performed incorporating unique molecular identifiers. Each CDR3 protein is one row after TCRdb ran MiXCR on the PCR reads. In the table there are nearly 550,000 distinct CDR3 sequences, around 17% of which are singletons. This specimen was PBMCs from the stem cell graft donor, taken from the stem cell graft. These receptors were taken from a human donor who donated a stem cell graft to a child with acute lymphoblastic leukemia.

The V gene is TRBV30, the J gene TRBJ2-7; D not certain. The CDR3 is made up of 11 amino acids. Germline-derived CDR1 and CDR2 are GTSNPN and SVGIG (reference sequence). V lost 5 bases, J lost 1 base, and 6 bases lay in between. DNA for the CDR3: TGTGCCTGGGGAATGTCCTACGAGCAGTACTTC. This codes for CAWGMSYEQYF.

This clonotype occurred a few times. This sequence joins TRBV20-1 and TRBJ2-7; D is possibly TRBD1 (6 bases). The V gene lost 3 bases and the J gene lost 3 bases, with 18 bases spanning the gap. Per germline, CDR1 DFQATT and CDR2 SNEGSKA (reference sequence). The CDR3 runs 15 residues. CDR3 loop: CSARGWTDKIYEQYF. The CDR3 DNA is TGCAGTGCTAGGGGCTGGACAGATAAAATCTACGAGCAGTACTTC.

The chain uses TRBV12-3 or TRBV12-4 and TRBJ2-1; TRBD1 matches 9 bases. Trimming cost V 5 bases and J 7 bases; bases outside gene matches: 9. This CDR3 has 15 amino acids. The DNA of the CDR3 is TGTGCCAGCAGTAGTAACAGGGGGCTGTTAAATGAGCAGTTCTTC. Translation gives CASSSNRGLLNEQFF.

This clonotype was observed a handful of times. The V gene is TRBV5-1, the J gene TRBJ2-7, with 11 bases aligning to TRBD2. With V trimmed by 4 bases and J by 5 bases, 8 bases remained unmatched. The CDR3 sequence is 15 residues long. Germline V gene sequence: CDR1 SGHRS, CDR2 YFSETQ. In DNA, the CDR3 is TGCGCCAGCAGCCGACTAGCGGGATTGAGCCACGAGCAGTACTTC. Translating gives CASSRLAGLSHEQYF.

The V gene is TRBV7-6, the J gene TRBJ2-1, with TRBD2 identical over 8 bases. From germline, CDR1 is SGHVS and CDR2 FNYEAQ. With V trimmed by 0 bases and J by 2 bases, 6 bases remained unmatched. The length of the CDR3 is 17 residues. The CDR3 sequence is CASSLALLSGTYNEQFF. The CDR3 DNA sequence: TGTGCCAGCAGCTTAGCGCTTCTTAGCGGGACCTACAATGAGCAGTTCTTC.

This clonotype was recorded a few times. This chain links TRBV6-1 with TRBJ2-7; the match to TRBD1 covers 9 bases. V trimming: 5 bases; J trimming: 5 bases; junction bases outside the gene matches: 16. Germline CDR1 is MNHNS and CDR2 is SASEGT. The CDR3 sequence is 17 residues long. The CDR3 spells CASSIALIRTGVDEQYF. In DNA, the CDR3 is TGTGCCAGCAGTATAGCCTTAATAAGGACAGGGGTCGACGAGCAGTACTTC.

This clonotype has only a few counts. This CDR3 is CASSLSWDTQYF. CDR3 DNA: TGTGCCAGCAGTTTGTCGTGGGATACGCAGTATTTT. The genes are TRBV12-3 or TRBV12-4 and TRBJ2-3, with unresolved D. V was shortened by 3 bases and J by 6 bases, with 7 bases between the two germline ends. There are 12 residues in the CDR3.

The V call is TRBV6-4, the J call TRBJ2-7; the D gene is possibly TRBD1 (6 bases). CDR1 and CDR2 from the germline V gene are MRHNA and SNTAGT. Between the trimmed V and J ends, which lost 2 bases and 3 bases, there was a span of 8 bases. CDR3 length: 13 residues. The CDR3 here is CASSDGDNYEQYF. As DNA, the CDR3 is TGTGCCAGCAGTGACGGGGACAACTACGAGCAGTACTTC.

This clonotype appeared a few times. The gene calls are TRBV7-9 and TRBJ2-5; D uncertain. This CDR3 spans 15 amino acids. CDR1 SEHNR and CDR2 FQNEAQ come from the germline V gene (reference sequence). The V end lost 1 base, the J end lost 5 bases, and 14 bases lay between the germline ends. In nucleotides, the CDR3 is TGTGCCAGCAGCTTAGGGGCCGTGGGTCGGGAGACCCAGTACTTC. This sequence encodes CASSLGAVGRETQYF.

The genes are TRBV27 and TRBJ1-2; TRBD1 is a possible D gene (6 bases). Looked up from germline, CDR1 is MNHEY and CDR2 is SMNVEV (reference sequence). The CDR3 has 15 amino acids. V shed 6 bases and J shed 5 bases, with 19 bases lying between them. CDR3 protein: CASSSSGDGKYGYTF. As DNA, the CDR3 is TGTGCCAGCAGCTCATCAGGGGACGGAAAGTATGGCTACACCTTC.

About this clonotype: The junction departs from germline at one end; a sequencing error may be responsible. The chain uses TRBV6-2 or TRBV6-3 and TRBJ2-3; D assignment may be TRBD1 or TRBD2 (5 bases each). CDR3 length: 11 amino acids. Germline-derived CDR1 and CDR2 are MNHEY and SVGEGT. CDR3 region: CASSRDPDLRF. DNA of the CDR3: TGTGCCAGCAGCCGGGACCCCGACCTCCGTTTT.

V is TRBV20-1 and J is TRBJ2-7; 8 nucleotides align to TRBD2. Per germline, CDR1 DFQATT and CDR2 SNEGSKA (reference sequence). There are 14 residues in the CDR3. V lost 2 bases and J lost 5; bases outside the gene matches: 8. DNA of the CDR3: TGCAGTGCTAGAAGAAGAAGCGGGAGAGACGAGCAGTACTTC. Protein sequence: CSARRRSGRDEQYF.

The rearrangement links TRBV5-1 to TRBJ1-5, with D hard to call. Trimming shortened V by 2 bases and J by 0 bases, and 9 bases separated the two germline ends. The CDR3 runs to 15 residues. From germline, CDR1 is SGHRS and CDR2 YFSETQ. CDR3 in amino acids: CASSFGDYSNQPQHF. The CDR3 bases are TGCGCCAGCAGCTTTGGGGATTATAGCAATCAGCCCCAGCATTTT.

V is TRBV2 and J is TRBJ2-7, with D perhaps TRBD1 or TRBD2 (5 bases each). CDR1 is SNHLY and CDR2 is FYNNEI in the germline V gene. The CDR3 length is 15 residues. The V gene lost 6 bases and the J gene lost 3 bases, with 18 bases spanning the gap. The CDR3 DNA follows: TGTGCCAGCAGACCCGTGCCAGGGACCTTCTACGAGCAGTACTTC. Translated, it gives CASRPVPGTFYEQYF.

This clonotype was detected a few times. The chain links TRBV7-9 to TRBJ1-2, with a possible D match to TRBD1 (6 bases). In germline, CDR1 is SEHNR, CDR2 FQNEAQ (reference sequence). The ends were cut back, 0 bases at V and 3 bases at J, with 11 bases in the middle. The CDR3 runs 15 residues. The CDR3 DNA follows: TGTGCCAGCAGCTTAGCGGGGGCAGGGGACTATGGCTACACCTTC. This codes for CASSLAGAGDYGYTF.

This chain uses TRBV12-3 or TRBV12-4 with TRBJ2-7; no clear D gene. V was pared by 6 bases and J by 0 bases, with 9 bases between. The CDR3 runs to 13 residues. CDR3 sequence reads: CASSGPFSYEQYF. The CDR3 region has the DNA TGTGCCAGCAGCGGACCTTTCTCCTACGAGCAGTACTTC.

There are many counts of this clonotype. The DNA for the CDR3 is TGTGCCAGCAGTGCGGGAGGTTCTTACAATGAGCAGTTCTTC. It is translated as CASSAGGSYNEQFF. The chain employs TRBV27 and TRBJ2-1, with 8 bases that match TRBD2. The CDR3 is 14 residues long. Germline V gene data show CDR1 as MNHEY and CDR2 as SMNVEV (reference sequence). V lost 5 bases and J lost 4; bases outside the gene matches: 4.

This chain links TRBV5-1 with TRBJ2-7; 9 positions agree with TRBD2. Germline-derived CDR1 and CDR2 are SGHRS and YFSETQ. CDR3 length: 16 amino acids. Trimming at V came to 7 bases and at J to 6 bases, leaving 17 bases not matched to a gene. The CDR3 is CASAQSSGGNNLEQYF. DNA of the CDR3: TGCGCCAGCGCTCAAAGTAGCGGGGGTAACAATCTCGAGCAGTACTTC.

This clonotype was seen more than once but under ten times. The chain uses TRBV12-3 or TRBV12-4 and TRBJ2-1; TRBD2 might be the D (5 bases). V gave up 5 bases and J gave up 9 bases, with 17 bases separating them. CDR3 length equals 14 residues. Here the CDR3 DNA reads TGTGCCAGCAGTCGCGAACCAACAGAGGGTGAGCAGTTCTTC. Amino acid sequence: CASSREPTEGEQFF.

The gene calls are TRBV5-1 and TRBJ2-3, with 13 positions matching TRBD2. Trimming cost V 4 bases and J 4 bases; bases outside gene matches: 6. The CDR3 totals 16 residues. Germline assignment: CDR1 SGHRS and CDR2 YFSETQ. The DNA for the CDR3 is TGCGCCAGCAGCACCGGACTAGCGGGAGAGCCAGATACGCAGTATTTT. It encodes CASSTGLAGEPDTQYF. Combining the CDR3 with reference TRBV5-1 and TRBJ2-3 gives the whole variable domain KAGVTQTPRYLIKTRGQQVTLSCSPISGHRSVSWYQQTPGQGLQFLFEYFSETQRNKGNFPGRFSGRQFSNSRSEMNVSTLELGDSALYLCASSTGLAGEPDTQYFGPGTRLTVL.

The chain links TRBV20-1 to TRBJ1-2, with TRBD1 matching over 10 bases. Germline V gene sequence: CDR1 DFQATT, CDR2 SNEGSKA (reference sequence). This CDR3 is built from 14 residues. The V segment lost 5 bases and the J segment 4 bases; nucleotides outside the gene matches: 7. DNA of the CDR3: TGCAGTGCTTGGGGGACAGGGGAGGCCTATGGCTACACCTTC. Its protein product is CSAWGTGEAYGYTF.